One sample yielded the 15 T cell receptor beta chains listed below, sequenced in a study of technical replicates of blood from several donors. Data came from immunoSEQ multiplex PCR; TCRdb stores just in-frame clones and leaves some out. The repertoire has tens of thousands of clones, roughly nine tenths of them found once; the top ten carry 0.39%. Source material: T cells isolated from PBMCs. These receptors originate from a human donor in good health.

The chain uses TRBV27 and TRBJ2-1; TRBD1 agrees at 7 bases. The germline V gene has CDR1 MNHEY and CDR2 SMNVEV (reference sequence). Trimming took 5 bases from V and 8 from J; bases not matched to a gene: 15. CDR3 length: 16 residues. CDR3 sequence reads: CASSAETGWGGDEQFF. Written as DNA, the CDR3 is TGTGCCAGCAGTGCGGAGACAGGGTGGGGCGGCGATGAGCAGTTCTTC.

This clone is a singleton in its sample. The gene calls are TRBV2 and TRBJ2-5, with D tentatively TRBD1 (5 bases). The CDR3 spans 15 residues. Germline CDR1 SNHLY, CDR2 FYNNEI. V gave up 2 bases and J gave up 2 bases, with 12 bases separating them. The CDR3 spells CASSEWYQGQETQYF. The DNA for the CDR3 is TGTGCCAGCAGTGAATGGTACCAGGGTCAAGAGACCCAGTACTTC.

J is TRBJ2-5 and V is TRBV7-2; D is uncertain. CDR1 and CDR2 from the germline V gene are SGHTA and FQGNSA. The CDR3 runs 13 residues. V lost 5 bases to trimming and J lost 2 bases, with 9 bases between them. The CDR3 spells CASSRGSQETQYF. The CDR3 DNA reads as TGTGCCAGCAGCCGAGGCTCACAAGAGACCCAGTACTTC.

The gene calls are TRBV5-4 and TRBJ1-2; 10 nucleotides line up with TRBD1. CDR1 SGHNT and CDR2 YYREEE come from the germline V gene (reference sequence). The CDR3 runs to 14 residues. V trimming: 4 bases; J trimming: 4 bases; junction bases outside the gene matches: 4. The CDR3 region has the DNA TGTGCCAGCAGCCCGGGACAGGGGCTCTATGGCTACACCTTC. Amino acids: CASSPGQGLYGYTF.

The chain joins TRBV14 to TRBJ2-3, with 10 bases lining up with TRBD2. The CDR3 has 15 amino acids. CDR1 is SGHDN, CDR2 FVKESK, per germline. V lost 6 bases and J lost 1; bases outside the gene matches: 4. DNA for the CDR3: TGTGCCAGCAGTCTGGGACTAGCGCGCACAGATACGCAGTATTTT. This gives the protein CASSLGLARTDTQYF.

V usage is TRBV11-2 and J usage is TRBJ1-3, with 7 positions matching TRBD1. This CDR3 region has 14 residues. Germline values: CDR1 SGHAT, CDR2 FQNNGV. The trim removed 5 bases at V and 7 bases at J, leaving 8 bases unmatched. CDR3 amino acids: CASSLTGLGNTIYF. DNA for the CDR3: TGTGCCAGCAGCCTGACAGGGCTGGGGAACACCATATATTTT. The full variable domain, its missing parts supplied by reference TRBV11-2 and TRBJ1-3, is EAGVAQSPRYKIIEKRQSVAFWCNPISGHATLYWYQQILGQGPKLLIQFQNNGVVDDSQLPKDRFSAERLKGVDSTLKIQPAKLEDSAVYLCASSLTGLGNTIYFGEGSWLTVV.

The chain uses TRBV4-1 and TRBJ2-3; 7 positions agree with TRBD2. Germline V lookup: CDR1 MGHRA, CDR2 YSYEKL. This CDR3 contains 18 residues. J was trimmed by 6 bases and V by 4 bases; bases with no gene match: 19. In nucleotides, the CDR3 is TGCGCCAGCAGCCCCTCAAAGGCGACTAGCTCTTTGGGTGATACGCAGTATTTT. Amino acids: CASSPSKATSSLGDTQYF.

This clone was detected once. V gene TRBV27 combines with J gene TRBJ2-2; D is possibly TRBD2 (5 bases). V lost 5 bases and J lost 5, with 9 bases in between. This CDR3 has 13 residues. Germline CDR1 MNHEY, CDR2 SMNVEV (reference sequence). Here the CDR3 reads CASSPLETGELFF. For the CDR3, the DNA is TGTGCCAGCAGTCCACTAGAGACCGGGGAGCTGTTTTTT.

The chain has TRBV5-1 and TRBJ1-2, with a weak D call TRBD1 (6 bases). The germline CDR1 and CDR2 sequences are SGHRS and YFSETQ. V lost 4 bases and J 5 bases, leaving 15 bases between the germline ends. This CDR3 is 14 amino acids long. The CDR3 DNA sequence: TGCGCCAGCAGCGGGAGAGGACAGCCTTATGGCTACACCTTC. Its protein product is CASSGRGQPYGYTF.

This chain joins TRBV28 and TRBJ2-7; TRBD2 agrees at 8 bases. The CDR3 is 14 amino acids. Germline V gene data show CDR1 as MDHEN and CDR2 as SYDVKM. J gave up 1 base and V 2 bases, and 1 base lay outside the gene matches. The CDR3 spells CASSLSGRSYEQYF. The DNA of the CDR3 is TGTGCCAGCAGTTTAAGCGGGAGATCCTACGAGCAGTACTTC. The whole variable domain, filled in from reference TRBV28 and TRBJ2-7, reads DVKVTQSSRYLVKRTGEKVFLECVQDMDHENMFWYRQDPGLGLRLIYFSYDVKMKEKGDIPEGYSVSREKKERFSLILESASTNQTSMYLCASSLSGRSYEQYFGPGTRLTVT.

The V call is TRBV12-2, the J call TRBJ2-7; the table names TRBD2, a call not compared with the DNA. TRBV12-2 is reported as a pseudogene. This CDR3 is 16 amino acids long. The DNA for the CDR3 is TGTGCAAGTCGCTTAGCGCGGGTAGACAAATCCTACGAGCAGTACTTC. Its protein is CASRLARVDKSYEQYF.

This rearrangement joins TRBV19 to TRBJ1-2; tentatively, D is TRBD1 (6 bases). This CDR3 has 12 residues. Per germline, CDR1 LNHDA and CDR2 SQIVND (reference sequence). The V end was cut by 7 bases, the J end by 5 bases, with 11 bases between. The CDR3 nucleotides read TGTGCCAGTACTAACAGGGAATATGGCTACACCTTC. Amino acids: CASTNREYGYTF. Supplemented by reference TRBV19 and TRBJ1-2, the full variable domain reads DGGITQSPKYLFRKEGQNVTLSCEQNLNHDAMYWYRQDPGQGLRLIYYSQIVNDFQKGDIAEGYSVSREKKESFPLTVTSAQKNPTAFYLCASTNREYGYTFGSGTRLTVV.

The V and J genes are TRBV5-1 and TRBJ2-2; D not resolved. With 0 bases removed from V and 8 bases from J, the gap between germline ends came to 2 bases. Germline V CDR1 and CDR2: SGHRS, YFSETQ. The CDR3 contains 11 residues. The CDR3: CASSLAGELFF. Here the CDR3 DNA reads TGCGCCAGCAGCTTGGCTGGGGAGCTGTTTTTT.

V is TRBV28 and J is TRBJ1-3; D possibly corresponds to TRBD1 (5 bases). CDR1 MDHEN and CDR2 SYDVKM come from the germline V gene. V was trimmed by 3 bases and J by 0 bases, leaving 12 bases between them. The CDR3 has 16 amino acids. The CDR3 coding sequence is TGTGCCAGCAGTTTTTTGGGGCCTTTCTCTGGAAACACCATATATTTT. The encoded protein is CASSFLGPFSGNTIYF.

This chain connects TRBV9 to TRBJ2-3, with D perhaps matching TRBD2 (7 bases). The germline gives CDR1 SGDLS, CDR2 YYNGEE. The CDR3 totals 14 residues. V shed 0 bases and J shed 5 bases, with 10 bases lying between them. Here the CDR3 DNA reads TGTGCCAGCAGCGTAGGGGAGGGGGTAGATACGCAGTATTTT. This sequence encodes CASSVGEGVDTQYF.